Listed here are 5 T cell receptor beta chains from one sample, sequenced in a study of cytomegalovirus exposure and HLA in healthy donors. TCRdb's table, derived via immunoSEQ multiplex PCR, lists solely in-frame clones and lacks some. The profile shows roughly 280,000 clones, 86% of them singletons. The sequenced sample consisted of PBMCs. The receptors stem from a woman aged 18-29 years in good health and CMV-seronegative.

The chain couples TRBV7-8 to TRBJ1-2; D might be TRBD1 (6 bases). V was trimmed by 4 bases and J by 8 bases, leaving 11 bases between them. This CDR3 is 12 amino acids long. CDR1 SGHVS and CDR2 FQNEAQ come from the germline V gene. The DNA of the CDR3 is TGTGCCAGCAGCTGGTACAGGGACGGCTACACCTTC. Its translation is CASSWYRDGYTF.

The chain combines TRBV7-9 with TRBJ2-5; 8 nucleotides line up with TRBD1. Per germline, CDR1 SEHNR and CDR2 FQNEAQ (reference sequence). This CDR3 is built from 15 residues. With 4 bases clipped from V and 2 bases from J, the junction kept 6 bases outside the gene matches. DNA of the CDR3: TGTGCCAGCAGCTCGGACAGGGACTCTCAAGAGACCCAGTACTTC. This codes for CASSSDRDSQETQYF. The full variable domain, rest sourced from reference TRBV7-9 and TRBJ2-5, is DTGVSQNPRHKITKRGQNVTFRCDPISEHNRLYWYRQTLGQGPEFLTYFQNEAQLEKSRLLSDRFSAERPKGSFSTLEIQRTEQGDSAMYLCASSSDRDSQETQYFGPGTRLLVL.

The rearrangement joins TRBV7-6 to TRBJ2-7; TRBD1 matches 9 bases. The CDR3 sequence is 15 residues long. The V gene's germline CDR1 is SGHVS and CDR2 FNYEAQ. J was trimmed by 3 bases and V by 1 base; bases with no gene match: 4. CDR3 loop: CASSLEPGQGYEQYF. Written as DNA, the CDR3 is TGTGCCAGCAGCTTAGAGCCGGGACAGGGCTACGAGCAGTACTTC.

In this sample, this clone turned up once. The V gene is TRBV21-1, the J gene TRBJ2-4; the table's D call TRBD1 went unverified against the DNA. TRBV21-1 is marked as a pseudogene. There are 16 residues in the CDR3. The CDR3 sequence is CASSKWRHLAKNIQYF. CDR3 sequence (DNA): TGTGCCAGCAGCAAATGGCGACACCTAGCCAAAAACATTCAGTACTTC.

The CDR3 DNA reads TGTGCCAGCAGCCGTACAGCCAATCAGCCCCAGCATTTT. This translates into CASSRTANQPQHF. The chain has TRBV11-3 and TRBJ1-5; no clear D. The CDR3 totals 13 residues. V was clipped by 5 bases and J by 3 bases, with 8 bases between them. Germline values: CDR1 SGHNT, CDR2 YENEEA.